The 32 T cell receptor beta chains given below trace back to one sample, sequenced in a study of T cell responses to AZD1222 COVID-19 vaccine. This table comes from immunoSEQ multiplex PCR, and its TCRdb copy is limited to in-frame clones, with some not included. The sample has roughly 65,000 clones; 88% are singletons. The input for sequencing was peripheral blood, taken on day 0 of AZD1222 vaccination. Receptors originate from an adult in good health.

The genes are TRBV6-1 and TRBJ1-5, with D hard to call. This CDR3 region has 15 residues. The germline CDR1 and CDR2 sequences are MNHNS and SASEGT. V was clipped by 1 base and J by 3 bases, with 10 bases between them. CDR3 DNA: TGTGCCAGCAGTGAAGTGGGCGGCCTCAATCAGCCCCAGCATTTT. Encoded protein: CASSEVGGLNQPQHF.

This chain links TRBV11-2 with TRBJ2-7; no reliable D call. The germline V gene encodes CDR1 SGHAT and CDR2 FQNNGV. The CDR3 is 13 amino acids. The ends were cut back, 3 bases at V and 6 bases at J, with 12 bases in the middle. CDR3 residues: CASSFEEYVEQYF. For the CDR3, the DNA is TGTGCCAGCAGCTTTGAAGAGTACGTCGAGCAGTACTTC.

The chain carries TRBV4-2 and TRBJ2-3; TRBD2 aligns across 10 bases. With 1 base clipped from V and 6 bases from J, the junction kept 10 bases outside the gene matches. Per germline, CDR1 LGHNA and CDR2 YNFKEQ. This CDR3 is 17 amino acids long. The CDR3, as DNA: TGTGCCAGCAGCCAAGCTAGGACTAGCGGTTCTGCGGATACGCAGTATTTT. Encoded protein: CASSQARTSGSADTQYF.

Here the CDR3 DNA reads TGTGCCAGCAGTGATCCGGGTAAAGGGGCCTATGGCTACACCTTC. This codes for CASSDPGKGAYGYTF. The chain combines TRBV6-1 with TRBJ1-2; D might be TRBD1 (5 bases). There are 15 residues in the CDR3. Trimming stripped 3 bases from V and 4 bases from J, with 15 bases between. Per the germline V gene, CDR1 is MNHNS and CDR2 is SASEGT.

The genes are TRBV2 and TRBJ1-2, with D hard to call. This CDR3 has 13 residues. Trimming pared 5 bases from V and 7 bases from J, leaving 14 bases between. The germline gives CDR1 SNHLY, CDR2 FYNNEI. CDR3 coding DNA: TGTGCCAGCAGTAGGGCAGAGCGGGGTGGCTACACCTTC. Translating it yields CASSRAERGGYTF.

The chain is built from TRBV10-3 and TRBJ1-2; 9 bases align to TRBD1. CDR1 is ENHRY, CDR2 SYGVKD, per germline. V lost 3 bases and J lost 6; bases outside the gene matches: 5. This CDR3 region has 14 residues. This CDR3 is CAISDGTGTDGYTF. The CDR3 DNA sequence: TGTGCCATCAGTGATGGGACAGGGACCGATGGCTACACCTTC.

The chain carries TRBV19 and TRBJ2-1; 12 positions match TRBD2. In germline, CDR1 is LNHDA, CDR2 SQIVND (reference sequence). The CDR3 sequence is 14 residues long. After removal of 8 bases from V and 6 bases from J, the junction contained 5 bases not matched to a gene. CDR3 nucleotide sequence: TGTGCCAGTGCGCTAGCGGGAGGGCTCAATGAGCAGTTCTTC. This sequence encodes CASALAGGLNEQFF.

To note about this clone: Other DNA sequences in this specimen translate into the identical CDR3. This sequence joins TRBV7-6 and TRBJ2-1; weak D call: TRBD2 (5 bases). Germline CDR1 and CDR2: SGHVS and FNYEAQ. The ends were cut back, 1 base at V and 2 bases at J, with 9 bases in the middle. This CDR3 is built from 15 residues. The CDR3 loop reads CASSLGGSPYNEQFF. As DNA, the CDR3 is TGTGCCAGCAGCTTAGGAGGGTCCCCCTACAATGAGCAGTTCTTC. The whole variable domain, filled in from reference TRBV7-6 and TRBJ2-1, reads GAGVSQSPRYKVTKRGQDVALRCDPISGHVSLYWYRQALGQGPEFLTYFNYEAQQDKSGLPNDRFSAERPEGSISTLTIQRTEQRDSAMYRCASSLGGSPYNEQFFGPGTRLTVL.

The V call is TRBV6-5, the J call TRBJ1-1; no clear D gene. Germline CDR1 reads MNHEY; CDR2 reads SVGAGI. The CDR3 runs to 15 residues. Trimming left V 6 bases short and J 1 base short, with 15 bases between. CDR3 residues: CASRLTDLPNTEAFF. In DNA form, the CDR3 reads TGTGCCAGCAGGCTTACAGACCTCCCGAACACTGAAGCTTTCTTT.

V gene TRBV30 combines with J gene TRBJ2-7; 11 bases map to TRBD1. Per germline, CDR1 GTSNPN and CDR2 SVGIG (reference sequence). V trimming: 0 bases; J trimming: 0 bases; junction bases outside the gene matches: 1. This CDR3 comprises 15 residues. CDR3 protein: CAWSVGTGGSYEQYF. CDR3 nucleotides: TGTGCCTGGAGTGTTGGGACAGGGGGCTCCTACGAGCAGTACTTC.

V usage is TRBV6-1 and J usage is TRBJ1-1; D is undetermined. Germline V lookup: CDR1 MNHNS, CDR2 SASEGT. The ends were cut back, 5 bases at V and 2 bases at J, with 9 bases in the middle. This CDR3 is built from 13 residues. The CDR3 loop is CASSSAGNTEAFF. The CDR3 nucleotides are TGTGCCAGCAGTTCCGCAGGTAACACTGAAGCTTTCTTT.

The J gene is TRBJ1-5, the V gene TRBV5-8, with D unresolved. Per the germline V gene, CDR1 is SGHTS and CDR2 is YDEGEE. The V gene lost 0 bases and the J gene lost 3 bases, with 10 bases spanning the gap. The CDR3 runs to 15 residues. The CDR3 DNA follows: TGTGCCAGCAGCTTGGGGCAGAAGATCAATCAGCCCCAGCATTTT. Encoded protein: CASSLGQKINQPQHF.

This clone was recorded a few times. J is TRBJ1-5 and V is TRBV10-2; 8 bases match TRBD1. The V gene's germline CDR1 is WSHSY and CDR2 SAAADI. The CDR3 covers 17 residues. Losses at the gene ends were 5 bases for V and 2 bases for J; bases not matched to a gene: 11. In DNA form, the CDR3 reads TGCGCCAGCAGTCCAACGTCAGGGGGCCCGGGCAATCAGCCCCAGCATTTT. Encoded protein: CASSPTSGGPGNQPQHF.

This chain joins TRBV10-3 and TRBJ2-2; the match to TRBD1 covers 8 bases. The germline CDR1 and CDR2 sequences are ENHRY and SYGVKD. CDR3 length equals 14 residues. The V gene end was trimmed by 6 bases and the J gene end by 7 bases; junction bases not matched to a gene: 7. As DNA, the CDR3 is TGTGCCATCAGACAGACAGGGGTGAGCGGGGAGCTGTTTTTT. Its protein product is CAIRQTGVSGELFF.

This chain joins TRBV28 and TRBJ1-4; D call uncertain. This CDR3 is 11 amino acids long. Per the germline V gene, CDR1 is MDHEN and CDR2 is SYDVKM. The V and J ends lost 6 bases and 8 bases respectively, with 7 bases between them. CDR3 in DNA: TGTGCCAGCAGCACCACGGAAAAACTGTTTTTT. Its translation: CASSTTEKLFF.

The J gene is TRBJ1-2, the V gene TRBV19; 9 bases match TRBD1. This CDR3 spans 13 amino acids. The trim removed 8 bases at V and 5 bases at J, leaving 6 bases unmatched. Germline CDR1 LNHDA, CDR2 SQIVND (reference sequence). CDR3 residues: CASGPGTGYGYTF. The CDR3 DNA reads TGTGCCAGTGGCCCCGGGACAGGGTATGGCTACACCTTC.

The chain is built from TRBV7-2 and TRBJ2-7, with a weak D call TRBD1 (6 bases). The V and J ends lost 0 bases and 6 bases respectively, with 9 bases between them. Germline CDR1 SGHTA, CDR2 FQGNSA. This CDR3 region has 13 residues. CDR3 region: CASSLAGAAEQYF. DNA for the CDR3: TGTGCCAGCAGCTTAGCGGGGGCGGCCGAGCAGTACTTC.

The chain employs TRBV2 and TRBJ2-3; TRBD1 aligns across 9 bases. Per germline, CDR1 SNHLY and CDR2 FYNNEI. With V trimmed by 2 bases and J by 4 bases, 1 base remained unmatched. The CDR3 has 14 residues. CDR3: CASSERDRADTQYF. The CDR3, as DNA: TGTGCCAGCAGTGAAAGGGACAGGGCAGATACGCAGTATTTT.

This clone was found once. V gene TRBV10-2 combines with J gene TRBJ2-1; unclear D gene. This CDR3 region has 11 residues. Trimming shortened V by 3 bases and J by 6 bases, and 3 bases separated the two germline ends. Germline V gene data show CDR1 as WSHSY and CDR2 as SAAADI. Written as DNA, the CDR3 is TGCGCCAGCAGTGACGGCAATGAGCAGTTCTTC. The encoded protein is CASSDGNEQFF.

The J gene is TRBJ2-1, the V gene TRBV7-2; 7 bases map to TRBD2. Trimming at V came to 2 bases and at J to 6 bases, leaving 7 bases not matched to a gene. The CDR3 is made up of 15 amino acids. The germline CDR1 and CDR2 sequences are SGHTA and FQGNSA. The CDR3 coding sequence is TGTGCCAGCAGCTTAAGAGGGAGGGTAATCAATGAGCAGTTCTTC. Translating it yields CASSLRGRVINEQFF.

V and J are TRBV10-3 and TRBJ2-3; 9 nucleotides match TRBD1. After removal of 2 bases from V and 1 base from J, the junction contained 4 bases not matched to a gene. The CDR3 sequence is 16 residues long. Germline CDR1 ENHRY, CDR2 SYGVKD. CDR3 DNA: TGTGCCATCAGTGAGGGAAACAGGGGGCGCACAGATACGCAGTATTTT. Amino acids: CAISEGNRGRTDTQYF.

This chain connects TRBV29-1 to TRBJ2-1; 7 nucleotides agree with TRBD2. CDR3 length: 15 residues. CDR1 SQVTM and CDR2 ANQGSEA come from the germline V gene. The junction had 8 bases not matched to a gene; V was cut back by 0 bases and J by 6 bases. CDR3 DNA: TGCAGCGTTGAAGATCGGCTAGCGGCCCTCAATGAGCAGTTCTTC. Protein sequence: CSVEDRLAALNEQFF.

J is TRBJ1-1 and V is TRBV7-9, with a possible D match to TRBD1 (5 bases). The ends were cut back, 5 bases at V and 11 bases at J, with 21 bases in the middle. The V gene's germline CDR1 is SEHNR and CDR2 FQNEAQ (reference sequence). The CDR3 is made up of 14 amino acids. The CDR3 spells CASSRGDGLEVAFF. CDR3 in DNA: TGTGCCAGCAGCCGGGGGGATGGGTTGGAGGTGGCTTTCTTT.

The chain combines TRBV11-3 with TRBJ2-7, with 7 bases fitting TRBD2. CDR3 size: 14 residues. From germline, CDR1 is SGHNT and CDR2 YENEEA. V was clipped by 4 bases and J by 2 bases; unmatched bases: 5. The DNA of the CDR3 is TGTGCCAGCAGCTCCAGACTAGCCCCCTACGAGCAGTACTTC. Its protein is CASSSRLAPYEQYF.

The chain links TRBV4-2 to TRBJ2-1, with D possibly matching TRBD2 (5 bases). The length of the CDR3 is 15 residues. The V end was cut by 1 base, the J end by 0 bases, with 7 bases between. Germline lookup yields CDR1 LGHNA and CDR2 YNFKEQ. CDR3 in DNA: TGTGCCAGCAGCCAAGCGGGGAGCTCCTACAATGAGCAGTTCTTC. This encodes CASSQAGSSYNEQFF.

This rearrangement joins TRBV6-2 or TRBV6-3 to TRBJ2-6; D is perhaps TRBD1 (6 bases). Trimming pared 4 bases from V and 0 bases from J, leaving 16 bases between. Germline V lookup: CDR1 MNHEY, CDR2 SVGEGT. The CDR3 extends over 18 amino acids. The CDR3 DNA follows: TGTGCCAGCAGTTTCCTCGACAGGATTGACTCTGGGGCCAACGTCCTGACTTTC. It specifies CASSFLDRIDSGANVLTF.

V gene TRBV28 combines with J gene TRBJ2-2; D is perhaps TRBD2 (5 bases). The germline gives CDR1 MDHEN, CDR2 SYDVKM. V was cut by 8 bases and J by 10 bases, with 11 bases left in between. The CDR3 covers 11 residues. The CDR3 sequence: CASEGPVELFF. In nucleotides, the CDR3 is TGTGCCAGCGAGGGCCCTGTGGAGCTGTTTTTT.

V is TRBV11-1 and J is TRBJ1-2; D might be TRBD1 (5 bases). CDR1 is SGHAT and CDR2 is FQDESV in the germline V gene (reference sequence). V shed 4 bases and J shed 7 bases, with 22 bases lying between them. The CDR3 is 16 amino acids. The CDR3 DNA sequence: TGTGCCAGCAGCTCGTCTGAGTCTCGGGGCCGGGGTGGCTACACCTTC. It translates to CASSSSESRGRGGYTF.

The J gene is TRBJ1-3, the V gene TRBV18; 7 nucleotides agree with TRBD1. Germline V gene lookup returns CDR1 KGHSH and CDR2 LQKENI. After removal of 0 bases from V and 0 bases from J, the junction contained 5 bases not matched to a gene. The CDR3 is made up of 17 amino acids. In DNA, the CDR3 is TGTGCCAGCTCACCACCGGGACAGACCTACTCTGGAAACACCATATATTTT. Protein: CASSPPGQTYSGNTIYF.

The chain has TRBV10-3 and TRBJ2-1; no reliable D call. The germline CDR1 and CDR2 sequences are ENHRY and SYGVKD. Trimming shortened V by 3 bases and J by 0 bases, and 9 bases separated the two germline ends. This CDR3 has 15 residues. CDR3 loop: CAISDRVGSYNEQFF. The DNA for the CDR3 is TGTGCCATCAGTGATAGGGTGGGCTCCTACAATGAGCAGTTCTTC.

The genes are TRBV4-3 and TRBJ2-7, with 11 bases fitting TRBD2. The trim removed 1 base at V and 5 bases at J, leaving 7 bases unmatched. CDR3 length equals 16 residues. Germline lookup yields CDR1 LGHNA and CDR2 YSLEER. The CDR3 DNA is TGCGCCAGCAGCCAAGGGTTTAGCGGGAGGGTAGACGAGCAGTACTTC. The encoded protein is CASSQGFSGRVDEQYF.

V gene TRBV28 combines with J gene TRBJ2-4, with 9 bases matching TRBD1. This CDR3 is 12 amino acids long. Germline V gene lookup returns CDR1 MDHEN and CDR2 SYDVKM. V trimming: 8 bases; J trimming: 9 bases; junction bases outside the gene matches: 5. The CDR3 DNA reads TGTGCCAGCGATACAGGGGGCTTCATTCAGTACTTC. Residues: CASDTGGFIQYF.